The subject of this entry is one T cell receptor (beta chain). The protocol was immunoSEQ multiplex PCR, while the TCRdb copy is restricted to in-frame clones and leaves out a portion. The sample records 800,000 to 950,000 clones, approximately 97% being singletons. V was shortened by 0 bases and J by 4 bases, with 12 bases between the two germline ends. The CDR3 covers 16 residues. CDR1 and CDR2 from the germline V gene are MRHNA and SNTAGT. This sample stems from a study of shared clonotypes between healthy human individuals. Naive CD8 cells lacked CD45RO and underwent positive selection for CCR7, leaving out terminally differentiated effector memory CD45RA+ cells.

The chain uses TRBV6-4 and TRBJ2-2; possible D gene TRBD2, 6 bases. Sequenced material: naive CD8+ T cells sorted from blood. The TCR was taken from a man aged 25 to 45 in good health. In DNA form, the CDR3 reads TGTGCCAGCAGTGACTCGGAGGAGGGCATCACCGGGGAGCTGTTTTTT. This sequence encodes CASSDSEEGITGELFF.